One sample yielded the 16 T cell receptor beta chains listed below, sequenced in a study of OX40 agonist ivuxolimab in advanced cancers. TCRdb's copy holds only in-frame clones and misses some; the assay was immunoSEQ multiplex PCR. Of some 30,000 clones in the sample, more than 75% were seen once. The source was CD4+ or CD8+ T cells sorted from blood, collected in a trial of the OX40 agonist ivuxolimab. These receptors all come from an adult with an advanced solid tumor such as melanoma, head and neck, liver or kidney cancer.

This clone occurred once. V gene TRBV19 combines with J gene TRBJ2-3; 7 bases agree with TRBD1. From germline, CDR1 is LNHDA and CDR2 SQIVND (reference sequence). The CDR3 is 14 amino acids. With V trimmed by 8 bases and J by 2 bases, 7 bases remained unmatched. In DNA form, the CDR3 reads TGTGCCAGTTCGGACAGGTACAACACAGATACGCAGTATTTT. Amino acid sequence: CASSDRYNTDTQYF.

This clone was counted only a few times. This chain uses TRBV6-5 with TRBJ1-6; D uncertain. The CDR3 runs to 14 residues. Trimming took off 2 bases at V and 4 bases at J, with 6 bases between the two ends. From germline, CDR1 is MNHEY and CDR2 SVGAGI. CDR3 sequence: CASSYDGYNSPLHF. The CDR3 bases are TGTGCCAGCAGTTACGACGGATATAATTCACCCCTCCACTTT.

This chain uses TRBV5-1 with TRBJ2-3, with TRBD2 as a possible D gene (6 bases). Germline V gene data show CDR1 as SGHRS and CDR2 as YFSETQ. The CDR3 length is 16 residues. Deletions cut 0 bases from V and 2 bases from J, with 13 bases between. The DNA for the CDR3 is TGCGCCAGCAGCTTGGTGTGGGAGGATCCCACAGATACGCAGTATTTT. Amino acids: CASSLVWEDPTDTQYF.

This clone has a single count. The J gene is TRBJ2-7, the V gene TRBV4-1, with 9 bases lining up with TRBD1. Germline V CDR1 and CDR2: MGHRA, YSYEKL. This CDR3 spans 15 amino acids. V gave up 4 bases and J gave up 7 bases; unmatched junction bases: 11. The DNA of the CDR3 is TGCGCCAGCAGCCCCCGGACAGGGGAAGCCTTGGAGCAGTACTTC. This codes for CASSPRTGEALEQYF.

The chain joins TRBV28 to TRBJ2-3; 7 bases match TRBD2. Germline values: CDR1 MDHEN, CDR2 SYDVKM. J was trimmed by 0 bases and V by 2 bases; bases with no gene match: 2. The CDR3 is 15 amino acids. This CDR3 reads CASSLGGSSTDTQYF. The DNA of the CDR3 is TGTGCCAGCAGTTTAGGCGGGAGTAGCACAGATACGCAGTATTTT.

CDR3: CASSGGINEQYF. Here the CDR3 DNA reads TGTGCCAGCAGCGGGGGGATAAACGAGCAGTACTTC. The rearrangement links TRBV9 to TRBJ2-7, with D perhaps being TRBD1 or TRBD2 (5 bases each). V lost 3 bases and J lost 5, with 9 bases in between. CDR1 is SGDLS, CDR2 YYNGEE, per germline. This CDR3 spans 12 amino acids.

The chain uses TRBV2 and TRBJ2-4; TRBD1 matches 8 bases. The CDR3 spans 14 residues. Germline V gene lookup returns CDR1 SNHLY and CDR2 FYNNEI. V was pared by 4 bases and J by 5 bases, with 4 bases of the junction left unmatched. The DNA for the CDR3 is TGTGCCAGCAGTGGCGGACAGGGACAAAACATTCAGTACTTC. This codes for CASSGGQGQNIQYF.

The chain uses TRBV18 and TRBJ2-7; TRBD2 matches 9 bases. V shed 6 bases, J shed 3 bases, and the junction held 6 bases outside the gene matches. The CDR3 runs to 14 residues. CDR1 is KGHSH and CDR2 is LQKENI in the germline V gene. Here the CDR3 reads CASSLTSGHYEQYF. CDR3 sequence (DNA): TGTGCCAGCTCCCTGACTAGCGGACACTACGAGCAGTACTTC.

The chain employs TRBV7-8 and TRBJ1-5, with a possible D match to TRBD1 (5 bases). Between the trimmed V and J ends, which lost 2 bases and 2 bases, there was a span of 19 bases. The CDR3 runs to 18 residues. Germline V lookup: CDR1 SGHVS, CDR2 FQNEAQ. CDR3 amino acids: CASSLSSSGNIGNQPQHF. Here the CDR3 DNA reads TGTGCCAGCAGCTTATCGTCTTCAGGGAATATCGGCAATCAGCCCCAGCATTTT. Complete variable domain (other parts from reference TRBV7-8 and TRBJ1-5): GAGVSQSPRYKVAKRGQDVALRCDPISGHVSLFWYQQALGQGPEFLTYFQNEAQLDKSGLPSDRFFAERPEGSVSTLKIQRTQQEDSAVYLCASSLSSSGNIGNQPQHFGDGTRLSIL.

This sequence joins TRBV27 and TRBJ2-7; TRBD1 might be the D (6 bases). Germline V gene lookup returns CDR1 MNHEY and CDR2 SMNVEV (reference sequence). V was trimmed by 2 bases and J by 0 bases, leaving 8 bases between them. The CDR3 is 14 residues long. The CDR3 DNA is TGTGCCAGCAGTTTAGGACAGAGCTCCTACGAGCAGTACTTC. Protein sequence: CASSLGQSSYEQYF.

This rearrangement joins TRBV7-8 to TRBJ2-7; no clear D gene. Germline lookup yields CDR1 SGHVS and CDR2 FQNEAQ. V shed 0 bases and J shed 4 bases, with 13 bases lying between them. The CDR3 is made up of 15 amino acids. The DNA for the CDR3 is TGTGCCAGCAGCTTAGCGGCAGTCAGTTATTACGAGCAGTACTTC. It codes for CASSLAAVSYYEQYF.

This chain joins TRBV7-8 and TRBJ2-1, with TRBD2 identical over 10 bases. With 5 bases clipped from V and 6 bases from J, the junction kept 7 bases outside the gene matches. Germline values: CDR1 SGHVS, CDR2 FQNEAQ. CDR3 length equals 15 residues. Here the CDR3 reads CASSQASGSSNEQFF. DNA of the CDR3: TGTGCCAGCAGCCAAGCTAGCGGGAGCTCCAATGAGCAGTTCTTC. The variable domain in full, with the rest retrieved from reference TRBV7-8 and TRBJ2-1, is GAGVSQSPRYKVAKRGQDVALRCDPISGHVSLFWYQQALGQGPEFLTYFQNEAQLDKSGLPSDRFFAERPEGSVSTLKIQRTQQEDSAVYLCASSQASGSSNEQFFGPGTRLTVL.

In its sample, this clone was seen once. Here the CDR3 reads CASSQAYRGLETQYF. DNA of the CDR3: TGTGCCAGCAGCCAAGCGTACAGGGGTCTTGAGACCCAGTACTTC. The chain links TRBV7-7 to TRBJ2-5, with 7 nucleotides matching TRBD1. CDR1 and CDR2 (germline): SSHAT, FNYEAQ (reference sequence). V lost 5 bases to trimming and J lost 5 bases; unmatched junction nucleotides: 11. The CDR3 spans 15 residues.

The V gene is TRBV5-1, the J gene TRBJ1-1; D may be TRBD1 (6 bases). V gave up 7 bases and J gave up 1 base, with 14 bases separating them. This CDR3 contains 14 residues. Germline V gives CDR1 SGHRS, CDR2 YFSETQ. In nucleotides, the CDR3 is TGCGCCAGCGGCCCGGACAGTGAGAACACTGAAGCTTTCTTT. This translates into CASGPDSENTEAFF.

This clone was counted only a few times. The chain links TRBV2 to TRBJ1-5; D is unclear. Deletions cut 7 bases from V and 5 bases from J, with 12 bases between. Looked up from germline, CDR1 is SNHLY and CDR2 is FYNNEI. The length of the CDR3 is 13 residues. CDR3 nucleotides: TGTGCCAGCAAGAGGAGGGTGGATCAGCCCCAGCATTTT. It specifies CASKRRVDQPQHF.

The V and J genes are TRBV6-5 and TRBJ2-3; possible D gene TRBD2, 6 bases. CDR1 and CDR2 (germline): MNHEY, SVGAGI. This CDR3 contains 13 residues. Trimming shortened V by 8 bases and J by 3 bases, and 12 bases separated the two germline ends. The CDR3 DNA reads as TGTGCCAGCGCACGGGACTTAACAGATACGCAGTATTTT. Residues: CASARDLTDTQYF.